This T cell receptor (beta chain) comes out of a study of control samples from healthy donors and cancer patients. The germline gives CDR1 MGHRA, CDR2 YSYEKL. The CDR3 is 13 residues long. Trimming took off 0 bases at V and 4 bases at J, with 7 bases between the two ends. In its sample, this clone was seen a few times. Clones were read by immunoSEQ multiplex PCR, and TCRdb kept only the in-frame ones, dropping some. The sample includes some 96,000 clones, approximately 84% seen only once; the top ten take roughly 18%. J is TRBJ2-7 and V is TRBV4-1; D might be TRBD1 or TRBD2, each matching 5 bases. The source material was blood. This clonotype originated in a woman aged 45-65 years in good health. CDR3 coding DNA: TGCGCCAGCAGCCAAGAGGGACCTTACGAGCAGTACTTC. Protein product: CASSQEGPYEQYF.